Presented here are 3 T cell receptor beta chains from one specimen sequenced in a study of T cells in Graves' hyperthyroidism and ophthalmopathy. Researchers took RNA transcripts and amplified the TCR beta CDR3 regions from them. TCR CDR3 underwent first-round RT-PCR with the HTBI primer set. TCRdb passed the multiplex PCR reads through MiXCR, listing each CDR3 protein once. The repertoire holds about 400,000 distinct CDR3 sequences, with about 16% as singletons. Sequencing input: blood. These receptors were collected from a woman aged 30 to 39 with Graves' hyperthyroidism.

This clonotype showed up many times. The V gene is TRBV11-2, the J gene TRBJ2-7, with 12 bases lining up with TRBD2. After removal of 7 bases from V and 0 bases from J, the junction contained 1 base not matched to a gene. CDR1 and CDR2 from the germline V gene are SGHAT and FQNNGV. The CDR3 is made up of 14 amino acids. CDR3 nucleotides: TGTGCCAGCACACTAGCGGGAGGCTCCTACGAGCAGTACTTC. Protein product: CASTLAGGSYEQYF.

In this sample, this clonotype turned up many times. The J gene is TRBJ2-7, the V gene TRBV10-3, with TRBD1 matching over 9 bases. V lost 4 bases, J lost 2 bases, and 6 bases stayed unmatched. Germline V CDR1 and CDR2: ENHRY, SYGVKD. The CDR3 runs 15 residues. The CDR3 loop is CAISGSDRGTYEQYF. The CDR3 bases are TGTGCCATCAGTGGGTCGGACAGGGGCACCTACGAGCAGTACTTC.

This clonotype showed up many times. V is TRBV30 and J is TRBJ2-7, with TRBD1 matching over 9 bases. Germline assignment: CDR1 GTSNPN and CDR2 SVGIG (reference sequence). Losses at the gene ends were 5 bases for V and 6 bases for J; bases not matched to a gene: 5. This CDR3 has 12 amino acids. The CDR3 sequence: CAWGTGNFEQYF. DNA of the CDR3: TGTGCCTGGGGGACAGGGAACTTCGAGCAGTACTTC.